This TCR beta chain was sequenced for a study of control samples from healthy donors and cancer patients (dated by TCRdb to 2020 to 2022). Comments on this clone: It has no known antigen specificity. No base quality values were provided; no much bigger clone lies one nucleotide off.

Library construction relied on the immunoSEQ multiplex PCR assay. What TCRdb holds here is the immuneACCESS table cut down to in-frame rearrangements. Part of the clones is not present; checked against another copy, under half of the missing clones reflect an unresolved V gene, and the others are unexplained. Present in this sample are tens of thousands of clones, around 85% of which were seen just once. 30% to 40% of the sample goes to the ten largest clones. Sequences SNHLY (CDR1) and FYNNEI (CDR2) are obtained from the germline V gene. V was cut back by 9 bases and J by 4 bases, leaving a gap of 6 bases between them. The CDR3 measures 10 amino acids from cysteine to phenylalanine. The sequence is cut down to CDR3 DNA, 30 bases in frame from base 1.

This TCR was recovered from a man between 65 and 85 years old with lung cancer. Material: PBMCs. The chain was built from TRBV2 and TRBJ1-2; the D gene identity is not certain. CDR3 reads: CARRAYGYTF. The sequence in DNA is TGTGCCAGAAGAGCCTATGGCTACACCTTC. The CDR3 plus the reference TRBV2 and TRBJ1-2 genes for the other parts give the full variable domain: EPEVTQTPSHQVTQMGQEVILRCVPISNHLYFYWYRQILGQKVEFLVSFYNNEISEKSEIFDDQFSVERPDGSNFTLKIRSTKLEDSAMYFCARRAYGYTFGSGTRLTVV.